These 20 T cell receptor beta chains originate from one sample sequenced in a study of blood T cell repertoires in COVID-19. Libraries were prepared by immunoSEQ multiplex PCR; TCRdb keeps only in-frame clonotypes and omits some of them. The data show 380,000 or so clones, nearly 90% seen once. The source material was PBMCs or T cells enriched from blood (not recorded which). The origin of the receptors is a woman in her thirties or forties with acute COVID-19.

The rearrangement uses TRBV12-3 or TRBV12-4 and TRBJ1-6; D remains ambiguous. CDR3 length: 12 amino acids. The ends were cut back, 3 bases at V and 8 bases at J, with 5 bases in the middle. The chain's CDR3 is CASSLQDSPLHF. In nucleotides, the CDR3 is TGTGCCAGCAGTTTGCAGGATTCACCCCTCCACTTT.

The CDR3 DNA is TGTGCCAGCAGGGTCGGGGGTGCGAGCACCGGGGAGCTGTTTTTT. Translation: CASRVGGASTGELFF. The chain uses TRBV6-5 and TRBJ2-2; D possibly corresponds to TRBD2 (6 bases). CDR1 is MNHEY and CDR2 is SVGAGI in the germline V gene. Trimming stripped 6 bases from V and 4 bases from J, with 15 bases between. This CDR3 has 15 amino acids.

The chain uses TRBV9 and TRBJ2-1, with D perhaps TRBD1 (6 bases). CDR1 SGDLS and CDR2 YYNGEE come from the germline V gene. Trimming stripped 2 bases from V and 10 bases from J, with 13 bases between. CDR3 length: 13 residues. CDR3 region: CASSVAPGTEQFF. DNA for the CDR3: TGTGCCAGCAGCGTGGCCCCCGGGACAGAGCAGTTCTTC.

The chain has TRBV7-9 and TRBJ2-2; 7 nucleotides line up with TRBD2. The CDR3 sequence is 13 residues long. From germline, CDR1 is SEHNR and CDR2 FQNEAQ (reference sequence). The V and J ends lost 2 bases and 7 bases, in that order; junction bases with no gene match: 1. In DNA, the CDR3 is TGTGCCAGCAGCTTAAGCGGGGACGGGGAGCTGTTTTTT. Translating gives CASSLSGDGELFF.

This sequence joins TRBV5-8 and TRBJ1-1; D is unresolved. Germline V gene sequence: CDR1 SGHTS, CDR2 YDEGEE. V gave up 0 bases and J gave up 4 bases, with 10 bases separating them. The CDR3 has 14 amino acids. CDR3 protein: CASSLGGPGTEAFF. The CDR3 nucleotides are TGTGCCAGCAGCTTGGGTGGGCCCGGCACTGAAGCTTTCTTT. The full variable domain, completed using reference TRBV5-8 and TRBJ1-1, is EAGVTQSPTHLIKTRGQQATLRCSPISGHTSVYWYQQALGLGLQFLLWYDEGEERNRGNFPPRFSGRQFPNYSSELNVNALELEDSALYLCASSLGGPGTEAFFGQGTRLTVV.

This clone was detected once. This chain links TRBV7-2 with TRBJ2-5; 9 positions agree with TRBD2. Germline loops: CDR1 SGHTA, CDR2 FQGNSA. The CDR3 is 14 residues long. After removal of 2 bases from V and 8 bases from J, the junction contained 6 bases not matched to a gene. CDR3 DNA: TGTGCCAGCAGCTTACCTCCTAGCGGGGACACCCAGTACTTC. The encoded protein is CASSLPPSGDTQYF.

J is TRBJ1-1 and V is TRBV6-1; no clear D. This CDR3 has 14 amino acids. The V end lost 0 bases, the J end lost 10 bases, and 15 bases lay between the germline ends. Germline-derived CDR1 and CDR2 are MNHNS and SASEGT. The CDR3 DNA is TGTGCCAGCAGTGAAGCGCATCGGGGTCTGGGAGCTTTCTTT. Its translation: CASSEAHRGLGAFF.

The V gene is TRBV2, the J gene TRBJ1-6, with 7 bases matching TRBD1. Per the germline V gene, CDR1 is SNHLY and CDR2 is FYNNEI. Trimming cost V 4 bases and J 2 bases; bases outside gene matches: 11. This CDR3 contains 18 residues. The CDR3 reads CASSVPQTGSPYNSPLHF. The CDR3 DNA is TGTGCCAGCAGTGTCCCGCAGACAGGGAGCCCCTATAATTCACCCCTCCACTTT.

The CDR3 nucleotides are TGTGCCTGGAGTGTTCAGGGGCCGGTGAATCAGCCCCAGCATTTT. Translation: CAWSVQGPVNQPQHF. This chain connects TRBV30 to TRBJ1-5; perhaps TRBD1 as D (6 bases). Germline CDR1 and CDR2: GTSNPN and SVGIG (reference sequence). The length of the CDR3 is 15 residues. V lost 0 bases, J lost 4 bases, and 13 bases lay in between.

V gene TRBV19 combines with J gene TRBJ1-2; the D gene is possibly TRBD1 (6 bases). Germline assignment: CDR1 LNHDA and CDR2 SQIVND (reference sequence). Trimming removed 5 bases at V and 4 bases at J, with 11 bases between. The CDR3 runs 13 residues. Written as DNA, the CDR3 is TGTGCCAGTAGTTTTTCCAGGGGCTATGGCTACACCTTC. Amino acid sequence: CASSFSRGYGYTF.

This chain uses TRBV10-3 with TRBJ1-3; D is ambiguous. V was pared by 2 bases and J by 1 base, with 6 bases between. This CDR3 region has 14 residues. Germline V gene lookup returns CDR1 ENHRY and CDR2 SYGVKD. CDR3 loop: CAISEAGSGNTIYF. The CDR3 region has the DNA TGTGCCATCAGTGAGGCGGGTTCTGGAAACACCATATATTTT.

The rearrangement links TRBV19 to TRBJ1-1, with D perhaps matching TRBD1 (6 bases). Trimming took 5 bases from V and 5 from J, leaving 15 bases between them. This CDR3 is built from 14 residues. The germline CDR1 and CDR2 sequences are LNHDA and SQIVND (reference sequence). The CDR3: CASSGARGITEAFF. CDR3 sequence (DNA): TGTGCCAGTAGTGGGGCCAGGGGTATAACTGAAGCTTTCTTT.

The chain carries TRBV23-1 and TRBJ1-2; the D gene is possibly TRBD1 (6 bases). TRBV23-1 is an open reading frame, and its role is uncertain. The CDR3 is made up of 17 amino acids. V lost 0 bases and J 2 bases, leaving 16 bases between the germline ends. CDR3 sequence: CASSQSGSQGLNYGYTF. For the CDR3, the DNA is TGCGCCAGCAGTCAATCTGGTTCGCAGGGGCTCAACTATGGCTACACCTTC.

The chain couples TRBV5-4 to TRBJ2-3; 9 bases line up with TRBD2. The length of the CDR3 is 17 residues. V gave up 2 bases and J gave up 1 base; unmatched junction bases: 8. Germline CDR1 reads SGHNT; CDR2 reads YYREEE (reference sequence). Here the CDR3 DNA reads TGTGCCAGCAGCTTTGGCGGGGGGGCCTCCCGCACAGATACGCAGTATTTT. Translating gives CASSFGGGASRTDTQYF.

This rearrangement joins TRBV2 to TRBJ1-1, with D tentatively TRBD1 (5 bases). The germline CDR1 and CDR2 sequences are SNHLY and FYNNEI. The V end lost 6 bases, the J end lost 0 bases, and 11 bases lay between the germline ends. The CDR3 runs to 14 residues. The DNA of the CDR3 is TGTGCCAGCAGGCGGGGCAGGGTGAACACTGAAGCTTTCTTT. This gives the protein CASRRGRVNTEAFF. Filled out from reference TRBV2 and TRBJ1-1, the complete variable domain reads EPEVTQTPSHQVTQMGQEVILRCVPISNHLYFYWYRQILGQKVEFLVSFYNNEISEKSEIFDDQFSVERPDGSNFTLKIRSTKLEDSAMYFCASRRGRVNTEAFFGQGTRLTVV.

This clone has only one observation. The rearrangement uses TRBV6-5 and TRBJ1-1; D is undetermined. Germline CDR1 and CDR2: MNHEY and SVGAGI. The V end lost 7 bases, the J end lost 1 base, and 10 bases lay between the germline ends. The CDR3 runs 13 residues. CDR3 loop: CASKMRENTEAFF. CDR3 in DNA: TGTGCCAGCAAAATGAGGGAGAACACTGAAGCTTTCTTT.

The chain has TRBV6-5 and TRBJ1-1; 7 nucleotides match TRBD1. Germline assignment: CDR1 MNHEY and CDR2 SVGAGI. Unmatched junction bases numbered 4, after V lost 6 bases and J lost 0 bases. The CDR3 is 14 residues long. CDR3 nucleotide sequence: TGTGCCAGCAGACAGGACAGGCTGAACACTGAAGCTTTCTTT. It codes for CASRQDRLNTEAFF.

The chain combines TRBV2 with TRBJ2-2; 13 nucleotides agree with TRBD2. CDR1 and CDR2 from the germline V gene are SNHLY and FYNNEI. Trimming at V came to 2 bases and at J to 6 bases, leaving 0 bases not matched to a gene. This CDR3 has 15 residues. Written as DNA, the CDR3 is TGTGCCAGCAGTGAAACTAGCGGGGGGGCCGGGGAGCTGTTTTTT. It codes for CASSETSGGAGELFF.

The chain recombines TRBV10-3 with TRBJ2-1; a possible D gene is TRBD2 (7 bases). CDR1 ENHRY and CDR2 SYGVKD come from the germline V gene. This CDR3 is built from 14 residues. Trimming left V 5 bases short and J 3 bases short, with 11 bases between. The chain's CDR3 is CAISKGGNYNEQFF. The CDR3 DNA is TGTGCCATCAGTAAGGGGGGGAACTACAATGAGCAGTTCTTC.

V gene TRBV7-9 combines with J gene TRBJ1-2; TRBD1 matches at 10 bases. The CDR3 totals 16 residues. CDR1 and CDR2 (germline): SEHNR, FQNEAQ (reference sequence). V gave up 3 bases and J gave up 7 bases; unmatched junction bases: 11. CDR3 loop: CASSFRQGASSGGYTF. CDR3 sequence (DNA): TGTGCCAGCAGCTTTAGACAGGGGGCCTCATCTGGTGGCTACACCTTC.